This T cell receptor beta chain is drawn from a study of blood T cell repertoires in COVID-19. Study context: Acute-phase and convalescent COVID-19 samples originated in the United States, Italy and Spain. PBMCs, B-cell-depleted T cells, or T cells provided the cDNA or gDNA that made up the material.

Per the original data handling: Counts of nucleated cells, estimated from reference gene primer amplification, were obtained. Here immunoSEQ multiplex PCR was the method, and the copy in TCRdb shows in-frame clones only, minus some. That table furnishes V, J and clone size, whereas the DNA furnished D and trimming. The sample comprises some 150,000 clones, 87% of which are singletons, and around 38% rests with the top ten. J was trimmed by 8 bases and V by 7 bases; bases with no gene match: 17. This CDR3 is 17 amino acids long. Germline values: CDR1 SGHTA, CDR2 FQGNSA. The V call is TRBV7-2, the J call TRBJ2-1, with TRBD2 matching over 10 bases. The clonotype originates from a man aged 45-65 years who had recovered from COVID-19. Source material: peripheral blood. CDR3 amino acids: CASTPRLGAGGVYEQFF. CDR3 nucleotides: TGTGCCAGCACCCCCCGGTTAGGAGCGGGGGGGGTCTATGAGCAGTTCTTC.